This T cell receptor (beta chain) originates from a study of T cells expressing NK-cell markers. With the 5' RACE reads reprocessed, TCRdb shows one record per CDR3 protein and no DNA. The table lists 350,000 to 400,000 distinct CDR3 sequences. The CDR3 is 14 residues long. Germline CDR1 LNHDA, CDR2 SQIVND (reference sequence). In regard to this clonotype: The antigen is undetermined.

General study points: Of the CD8+ T cell pool in over 5 donors, roughly 1.0-7.5% was accounted for by dominant NKG2C+ clonotypes.

The chain is built from TRBV19 and TRBJ1-6; the TRBD1 assignment by TCRdb is unverifiable without DNA. This receptor was taken from a woman aged 45-65 years in good health. Material: blood T cells: a sorted CD56 or NKG2C T cell subset, CD4+ or CD8+ T cells, or bulk PBMC T cells (not recorded which). The CDR3 is CASSTGSYNSPLHF. The full variable domain, in which reference TRBV19 and TRBJ1-6 provide the parts outside the CDR3, is DGGITQSPKYLFRKEGQNVTLSCEQNLNHDAMYWYRQDPGQGLRLIYYSQIVNDFQKGDIAEGYSVSREKKESFPLTVTSAQKNPTAFYLCASSTGSYNSPLHFGNGTRLTVT.